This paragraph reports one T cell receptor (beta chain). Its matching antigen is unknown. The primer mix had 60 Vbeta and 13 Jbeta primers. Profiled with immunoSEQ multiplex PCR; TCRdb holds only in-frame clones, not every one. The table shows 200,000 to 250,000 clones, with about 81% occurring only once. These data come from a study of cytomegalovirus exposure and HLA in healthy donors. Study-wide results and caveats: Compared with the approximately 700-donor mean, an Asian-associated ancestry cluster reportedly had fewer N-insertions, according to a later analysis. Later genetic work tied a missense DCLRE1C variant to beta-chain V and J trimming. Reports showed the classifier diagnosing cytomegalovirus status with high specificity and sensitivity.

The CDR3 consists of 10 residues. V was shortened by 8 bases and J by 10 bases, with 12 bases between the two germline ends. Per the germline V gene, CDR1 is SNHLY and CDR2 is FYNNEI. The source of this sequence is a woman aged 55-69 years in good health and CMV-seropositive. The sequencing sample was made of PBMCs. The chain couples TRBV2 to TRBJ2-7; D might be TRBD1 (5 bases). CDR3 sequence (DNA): TGTGCCAGCCAGACAGCAGAACAGTACTTC. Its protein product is CASQTAEQYF.